This TCR beta chain was observed in a study of CD8+CD57+ T cells in acquired aplastic anemia. Germline CDR1 reads DFQATT; CDR2 reads SNEGSKA (reference sequence). V dropped 5 bases and J dropped 12 bases, with 11 bases sitting between them. CDR3 length equals 11 residues. TCR beta VDJ and CDR3 profiles were obtained from a genomic DNA template. TCRdb used MiXCR to reprocess the reads, holding one entry per CDR3 protein. The table shows 250,000 to 350,000 distinct CDR3 sequences, with around three fifths occurring only once. The gene calls are TRBV20-1 and TRBJ2-6; perhaps TRBD2 as D (5 bases). The sample consisted of sorted CD4+, CD8+, or CD8+CD57+ T cells (not recorded which) from PBMCs. This receptor was obtained from a human donor with severe aplastic anemia or a healthy control (not recorded which). CDR3 protein: CSAWDLAVLTF. CDR3 DNA sequence: TGCAGTGCTTGGGATCTAGCCGTCCTGACTTTC.